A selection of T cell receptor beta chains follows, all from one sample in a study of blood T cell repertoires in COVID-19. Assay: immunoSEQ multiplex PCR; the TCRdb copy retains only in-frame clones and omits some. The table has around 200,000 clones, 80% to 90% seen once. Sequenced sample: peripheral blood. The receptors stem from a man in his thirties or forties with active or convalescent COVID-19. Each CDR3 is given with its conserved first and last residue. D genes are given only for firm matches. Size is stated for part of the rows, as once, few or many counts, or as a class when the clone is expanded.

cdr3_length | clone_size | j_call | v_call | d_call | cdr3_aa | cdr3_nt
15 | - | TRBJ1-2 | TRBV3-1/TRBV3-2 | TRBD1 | CASSLRQGVGYGYTF | TGTGCCAGCAGCCTCAGACAGGGAGTGGGCTATGGCTACACCTTC
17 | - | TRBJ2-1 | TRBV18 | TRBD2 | CASSPKMGGVSLNEQFF | TGTGCCAGCTCACCCAAGATGGGAGGGGTATCCCTCAATGAGCAGTTCTTC
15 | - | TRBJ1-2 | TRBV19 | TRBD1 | CASSVLDRGSYGYTF | TGTGCCAGTAGTGTCTTGGACAGGGGTTCCTATGGCTACACCTTC
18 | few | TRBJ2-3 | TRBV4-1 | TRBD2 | CASSQVASGGGAQDTQYF | TGCGCCAGCAGCCAAGTTGCTTCGGGCGGGGGGGCCCAAGATACGCAGTATTTT
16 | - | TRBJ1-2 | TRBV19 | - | CATNKGAPPINNGYTF | TGTGCCACCAACAAAGGGGCCCCCCCCATTAATAATGGCTACACCTTC
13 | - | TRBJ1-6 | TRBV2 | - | CASIPGGRSPLHF | TGTGCCAGCATTCCGGGAGGAAGGTCACCCCTCCACTTT
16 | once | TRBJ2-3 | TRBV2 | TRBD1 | CASSEPGQGSPDTQYF | TGTGCCAGCAGTGAACCGGGACAGGGGTCCCCAGATACGCAGTATTTT
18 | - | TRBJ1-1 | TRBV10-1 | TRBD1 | CASSAQRGQGATSTEAFF | TGCGCCAGCAGTGCCCAGAGGGGACAGGGGGCGACGAGCACTGAAGCTTTCTTT
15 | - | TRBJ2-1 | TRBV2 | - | CASSENPTYGHEQFF | TGTGCCAGCAGTGAAAACCCGACCTATGGGCATGAGCAGTTCTTC
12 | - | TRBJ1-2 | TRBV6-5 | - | CASGTAAGGYTF | TGTGCCAGCGGAACAGCGGCCGGGGGCTACACCTTC
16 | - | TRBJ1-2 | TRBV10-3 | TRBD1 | CAIRQGQGAISYGYTF | TGTGCCATCAGACAAGGACAGGGGGCCATAAGCTATGGCTACACCTTC